These 2 T cell receptor beta chains share one sample of origin, sequenced in a study of T cell clonotyping in hematopoietic cell transplantation. TCRdb's copy holds only in-frame clones and misses some; the assay was immunoSEQ multiplex PCR. The profile covers tens of thousands of clones, with 95% appearing a single time and about 1% taken by the ten largest. Sequenced input: peripheral blood mononuclear cells. All receptors derive from a man aged 30 to 39 in good health. Some clones in this sample may be carry-over from other donors' samples.

The chain recombines TRBV4-1 with TRBJ1-4, with TRBD1 matching over 9 bases. CDR1 and CDR2 from the germline V gene are MGHRA and YSYEKL. This CDR3 has 14 residues. V was clipped by 5 bases and J by 7 bases; unmatched bases: 5. The CDR3 nucleotides are TGCGCCAGCAGCTCCGGGACAGGGATTGAAAAACTGTTTTTT. Encoded protein: CASSSGTGIEKLFF.

The rearrangement uses TRBV6-4 and TRBJ1-2, with D uncertain. CDR3 length: 12 amino acids. Per germline, CDR1 MRHNA and CDR2 SNTAGT. Between the trimmed V and J ends, which lost 2 bases and 7 bases, there was a span of 8 bases. This CDR3 is CASSDRVGGYTF. The CDR3 DNA is TGTGCCAGCAGTGACAGGGTGGGTGGCTACACCTTC.